The following is a T cell receptor (beta chain) sequence with its context. The target antigen is unknown. This sample is part of a study of Ad26.COV2.S vaccination and SARS-CoV-2 variants. Looking at the study overall: Once or twice, 56 days apart, Ad26.COV2.S was delivered intramuscularly.

This CDR3 has 15 residues. V lost 1 base to trimming and J lost 7 bases, with 14 bases between them. CDR1 and CDR2 (germline): LGHDT, YNNKEL (reference sequence). The protocol was immunoSEQ multiplex PCR, while the TCRdb copy is restricted to in-frame clones and leaves out a portion. In the table there are 380,000 or so clones, roughly 80% of which are singletons. The study, taken as a whole, reports: Vaccinees reportedly had broad spike-specific CD8+ and CD4+ T cell responses.

As for treatment: about 20 received Ad26.COV2.S at low or high dose, single or two shots; several received placebo; per-sample allocation not given. Sampling occurred on day 63 after the first vaccine or placebo injection. The administered vaccine (an Ad26 vector) expressed Wuhan-strain SARS-CoV-2 spike. The rearrangement links TRBV3-1 (or the pseudogene TRBV3-2) to TRBJ1-3; no clear D gene. The sequences come from peripheral blood, collected in a trial of Ad26.COV2.S vaccine versus placebo. This receptor was obtained from a person between 18 and 65 years old who received the Ad26.COV2.S COVID-19 vaccine or a placebo. The CDR3 DNA follows: TGTGCCAGCAGCCAAGGGAGAGCAGGTGCGAACACCATATATTTT. Its translation: CASSQGRAGANTIYF.